This TCR beta chain appears in the sequencing data of a study of identical twins. General observations from the study: For out-of-frame beta sequences, excess twin sharing was weaker. The conclusions drew on cross-sectional statistical analysis instead of tracking the same donors.

TCRdb called the 5' RACE reads again in MiXCR, with one record for every CDR3 protein. The sample carries roughly 1.6 million distinct CDR3 sequences, around a third recorded once. With respect to this clonotype: Its antigen is undetermined.

With no exceptions, donors were healthy Caucasians. Germline loops: CDR1 SGHTA, CDR2 FQGNSA. This CDR3 spans 15 amino acids. Trimming took 0 bases from V and 9 from J, leaving 17 bases between them. The sequence derives from a newborn girl in good health. The chain combines TRBV7-2 with TRBJ2-5, with D perhaps TRBD1 or TRBD2 (6 bases each). The source material was cord blood. The CDR3 bases are TGTGCCAGCAGCTTAGCGGGGGGCCGGCTTGTTGCCCAGTACTTC. Protein product: CASSLAGGRLVAQYF.